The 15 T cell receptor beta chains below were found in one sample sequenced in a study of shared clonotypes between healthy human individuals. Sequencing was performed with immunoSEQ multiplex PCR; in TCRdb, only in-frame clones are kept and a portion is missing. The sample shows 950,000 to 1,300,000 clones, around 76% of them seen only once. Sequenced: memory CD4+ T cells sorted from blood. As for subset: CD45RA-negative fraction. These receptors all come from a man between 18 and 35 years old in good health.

CDR3 in DNA: TGTGCCAGCAAGGGTAGGATCGATGAGCAGTTCTTC. This encodes CASKGRIDEQFF. This chain uses TRBV2 with TRBJ2-1, with unresolved D. With 7 bases removed from V and 8 bases from J, the gap between germline ends came to 12 bases. The CDR3 has 12 residues. From germline, CDR1 is SNHLY and CDR2 FYNNEI.

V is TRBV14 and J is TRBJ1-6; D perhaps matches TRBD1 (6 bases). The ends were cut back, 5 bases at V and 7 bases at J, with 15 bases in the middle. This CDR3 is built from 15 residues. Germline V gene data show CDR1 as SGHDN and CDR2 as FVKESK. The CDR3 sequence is CASSVQGSGNSPLHF. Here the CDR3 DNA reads TGTGCCAGCAGCGTGCAGGGGTCAGGGAATTCACCCCTCCACTTT.

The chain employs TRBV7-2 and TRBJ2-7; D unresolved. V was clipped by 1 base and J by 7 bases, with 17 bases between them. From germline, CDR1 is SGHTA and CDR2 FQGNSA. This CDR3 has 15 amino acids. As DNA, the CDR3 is TGTGCCAGCAGCTTAGGTCCCGATTACGGGTCGGAGCAGTACTTC. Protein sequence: CASSLGPDYGSEQYF.

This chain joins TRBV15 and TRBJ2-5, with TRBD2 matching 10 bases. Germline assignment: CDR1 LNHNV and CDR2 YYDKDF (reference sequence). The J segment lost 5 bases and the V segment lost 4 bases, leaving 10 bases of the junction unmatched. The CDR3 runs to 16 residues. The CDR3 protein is CATSISSGRGGETQYF. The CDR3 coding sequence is TGTGCCACCAGCATCTCTAGCGGGAGAGGGGGGGAGACCCAGTACTTC.

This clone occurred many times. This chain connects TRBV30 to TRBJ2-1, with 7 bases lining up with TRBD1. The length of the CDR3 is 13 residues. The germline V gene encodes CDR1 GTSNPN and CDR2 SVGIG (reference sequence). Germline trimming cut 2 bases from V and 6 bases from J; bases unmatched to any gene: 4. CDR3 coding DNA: TGTGCCTGGAGTACAGGGGCCCTCAATGAGCAGTTCTTC. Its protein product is CAWSTGALNEQFF.

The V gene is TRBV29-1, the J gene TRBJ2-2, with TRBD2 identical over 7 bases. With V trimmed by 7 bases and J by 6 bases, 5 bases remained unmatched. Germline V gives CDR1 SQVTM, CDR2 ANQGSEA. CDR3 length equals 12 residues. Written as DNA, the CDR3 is TGCAGCGCTGGGAGGGATTCCGGGGAGCTGTTTTTT. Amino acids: CSAGRDSGELFF.

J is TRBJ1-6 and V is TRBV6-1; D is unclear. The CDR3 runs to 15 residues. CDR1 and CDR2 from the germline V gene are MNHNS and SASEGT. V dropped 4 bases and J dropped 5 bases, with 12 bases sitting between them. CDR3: CASSVPDIDNSPLHF. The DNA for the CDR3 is TGTGCCAGCAGTGTCCCGGATATTGATAATTCACCCCTCCACTTT.

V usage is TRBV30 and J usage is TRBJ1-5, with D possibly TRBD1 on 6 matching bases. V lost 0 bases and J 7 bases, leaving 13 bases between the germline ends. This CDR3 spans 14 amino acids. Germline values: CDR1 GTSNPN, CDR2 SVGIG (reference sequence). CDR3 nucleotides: TGTGCCTGGAGTGTACGAGGGAGGGGGCAGCCCCAGCATTTT. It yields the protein CAWSVRGRGQPQHF.

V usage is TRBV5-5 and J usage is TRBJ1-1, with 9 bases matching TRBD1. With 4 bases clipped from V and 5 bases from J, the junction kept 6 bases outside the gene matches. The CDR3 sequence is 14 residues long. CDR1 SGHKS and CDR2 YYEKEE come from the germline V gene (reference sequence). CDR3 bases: TGTGCCAGCAGCAGAACAGGGACAGGGACTGAAGCTTTCTTT. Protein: CASSRTGTGTEAFF.

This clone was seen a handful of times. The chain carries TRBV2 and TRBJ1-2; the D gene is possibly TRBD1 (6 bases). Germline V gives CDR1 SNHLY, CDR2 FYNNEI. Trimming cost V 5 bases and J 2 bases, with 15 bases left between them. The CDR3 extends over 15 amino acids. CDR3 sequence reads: CASSPQGLSNYGYTF. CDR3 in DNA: TGTGCCAGCAGTCCCCAGGGGCTATCAAACTATGGCTACACCTTC.

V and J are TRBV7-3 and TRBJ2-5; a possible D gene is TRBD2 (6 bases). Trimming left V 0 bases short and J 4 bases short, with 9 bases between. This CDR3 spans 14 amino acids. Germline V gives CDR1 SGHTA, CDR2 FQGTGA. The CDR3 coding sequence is TGTGCCAGCAGCTTAACGGGGGGTGGAGAGACCCAGTACTTC. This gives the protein CASSLTGGGETQYF.

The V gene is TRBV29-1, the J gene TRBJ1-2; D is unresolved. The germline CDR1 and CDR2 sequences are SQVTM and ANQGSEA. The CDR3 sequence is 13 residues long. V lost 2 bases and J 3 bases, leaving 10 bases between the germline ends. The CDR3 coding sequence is TGCAGCGTTGAACCCCCGGGGTACTATGGCTACACCTTC. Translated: CSVEPPGYYGYTF. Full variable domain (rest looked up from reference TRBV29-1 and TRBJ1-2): SAVISQKPSRDICQRGTSLTIQCQVDSQVTMMFWYRQQPGQSLTLIATANQGSEATYESGFVIDKFPISRPNLTFSTLTVSNMSPEDSSIYLCSVEPPGYYGYTFGSGTRLTVV.

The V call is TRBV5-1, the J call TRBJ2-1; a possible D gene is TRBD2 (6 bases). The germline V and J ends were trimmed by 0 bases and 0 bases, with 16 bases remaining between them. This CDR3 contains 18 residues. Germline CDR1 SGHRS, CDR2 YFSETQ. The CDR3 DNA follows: TGCGCCAGCAGCTTGGAGGCTCTTGGAGGGAGCTCCTACAATGAGCAGTTCTTC. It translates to CASSLEALGGSSYNEQFF.

Written as DNA, the CDR3 is TGTGCCAGCAGTGAACCGAGACAGAGGGAGTACTTC. This encodes CASSEPRQREYF. The chain carries TRBV6-1 and TRBJ2-5, with D possibly called TRBD1 or TRBD2 (5 bases each). Germline V gene sequence: CDR1 MNHNS, CDR2 SASEGT. The CDR3 covers 12 residues. V was trimmed by 2 bases and J by 12 bases, leaving 13 bases between them.

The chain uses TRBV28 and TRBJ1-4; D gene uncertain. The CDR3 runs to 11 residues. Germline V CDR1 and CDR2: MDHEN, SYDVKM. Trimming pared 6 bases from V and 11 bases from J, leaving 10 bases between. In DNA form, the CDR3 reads TGTGCCAGCAGCCCTGGATGGAAACTGTTTTTT. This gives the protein CASSPGWKLFF.